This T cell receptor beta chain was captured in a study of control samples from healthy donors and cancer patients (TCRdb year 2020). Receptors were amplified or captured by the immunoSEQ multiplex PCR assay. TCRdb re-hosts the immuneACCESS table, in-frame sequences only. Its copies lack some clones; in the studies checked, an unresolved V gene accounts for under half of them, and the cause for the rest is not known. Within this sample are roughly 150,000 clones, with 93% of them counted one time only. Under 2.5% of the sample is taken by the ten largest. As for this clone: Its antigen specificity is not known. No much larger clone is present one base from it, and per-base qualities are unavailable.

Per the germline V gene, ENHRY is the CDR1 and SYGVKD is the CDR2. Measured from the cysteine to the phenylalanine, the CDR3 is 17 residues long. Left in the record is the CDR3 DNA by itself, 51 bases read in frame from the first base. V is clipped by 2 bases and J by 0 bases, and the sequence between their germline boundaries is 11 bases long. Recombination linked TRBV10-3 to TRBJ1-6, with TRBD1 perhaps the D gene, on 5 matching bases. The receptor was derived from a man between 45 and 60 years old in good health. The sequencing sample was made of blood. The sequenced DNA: TGTGCCATCAGTGAGCTTGGGGGGAGCTCCTATAATTCACCCCTCCACTTT. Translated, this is CAISELGGSSYNSPLHF.